This T cell receptor (beta chain) is drawn from a study of vaccination and CD4 T cells after COVID-19 (dated by TCRdb to between 2021 and 2023). About the investigation overall: In the convalescent cohort there were six males and four females, among whom were two Hispanic individuals, seven Caucasians, two Asians and one multiracial person. In an earlier paper using these donors, memory CD4+ T cell crossreactivity between SARS-CoV-2 and common cold coronavirus spike proteins was assessed at the TCR clonotype level. Participants got two doses of the Pfizer-BioNTech BNT162b2 vaccine (n=8) or two doses of the Moderna mRNA-1273 vaccine (n=2). Control cultures used a CEFX viral epitope pool as positive control, an HIV-1 Nef peptide pool as negative control, or no peptide. The cultures were stimulated with overlapping spike peptide pools from SARS-CoV-2 and from the common cold coronaviruses HCoV-NL63, HCoV-OC43 and HCoV-229E. The time from the second vaccine dose to post-vaccine blood sampling had a median of around 72 days and ranged from about 14 to 250 days. Post-COVID blood samples were collected from convalescent patients a median of roughly 100 days after diagnosis, with a range of about 30 to 161 days. In 10 COVID-19 convalescent patients and a handful of infection-naive healthy vaccine recipients, the spike-specific CD4+ TCR repertoire before mRNA vaccination was compared with the repertoire after mRNA vaccination. General study outcomes and caveats: Although the median number of SARS-CoV-2-reactive clonotypes went up from 20 to 25 after infection to approximately 40 after vaccination, the increase was not significant. Of the vaccine-specific clones in convalescent patients, 304 of 307, or nearly all, reacted only to SARS-CoV-2 spike and did not cross-react with common cold coronaviruses. Relatively few convalescent patients were included in the study, and early timepoints after natural infection were not analyzed. In convalescent patients, a median around 86% of post-vaccine SARS-CoV-2-reactive clones were detected only after vaccination, suggesting vaccine-specific priming.

This clonotype is regarded as medium-sized (0.01 to 0.1%). The target of this receptor is not known. Base qualities are not recorded, but no much larger clone differs from it by a single base. The library relied on PCR. TCR sequencing of DNA from cultured CD4+ T cells used the Oncomine TCR Beta short-read assay at the Johns Hopkins FTIC core. The QIAamp micro DNA kit was used to extract genomic DNA from the cultured CD4+ T cells. Oncomine TCR Beta libraries from cultured CD4+ T cells were pooled using unique dual indexes and sequenced on an Illumina iSeq 100. The study's processing was this. Non-productive sequences were filtered out, and CDR3s that did not start with C, did not end with F or W, or were shorter than 7 amino acids were discarded. Antigen-specific clonotypes were identified using the MANAFEST web application through comparison of peptide-stimulated wells with reference and other culture wells. Positive clones required FDR below 0.05, an odds ratio above 5, and productive frequency above 0.1% in at least two of three replicate wells. A clonotype counted as cross-reactive if it showed significant expansion both in the SARS-CoV-2 spike wells and in at least one common cold coronavirus spike condition. Similarity between CDR3 sequences was evaluated in R version 3.6.1 using Levenshtein distances (stringdist) and unrooted phylogenetic trees (ape). TCRdb passed the public sequencing reads through fastp at Q25 and MiXCR, retaining productive beta sequences. CDR3 protein duplicates are merged, each entry listing the most common genes and DNA. Clone size and V and J calls follow TCRdb, not the original study. The sample table shows thousands of distinct CDR3 sequences, and about 29% are seen once. Approximately 30% of the sample is held by the ten biggest clonotypes.

Explained via the paper, the treatment or condition label denotes: roughly 11-day PBMC culture with coronavirus spike peptide pools or control peptides (ViraFEST assay). CD4+ T cells from unexposed donors were collected before the COVID-19 pandemic (2011-2018). The ViraFEST assay was used in the study, in which antigen-specific T cells were expanded with peptide pools and expanded clonotypes were subsequently identified by TCR sequencing. Each well held around 1.9 million PBMCs cultured with approximately 9.2 ug/ml peptide pools in IMDM containing around 5% human AB serum and approximately 10 IU/ml IL-2. Half of the culture medium was replaced with fresh IL-2-containing medium on days 3 and 7. CD4+ T cells were isolated after around ten days of culture through negative selection using the EasySep CD4+ T cell isolation kit. As cell number allowed, CD4+ T cells from unexposed donors were tested for reactivity to SARS-CoV-2 S and N and to four common cold coronavirus spike pools. PBMCs were separated from whole blood using Ficoll-Paque Plus gradient centrifugation and then either used fresh or cryopreserved at -140C. Each culture condition was generally run in triplicate wells. Leukapheresis product for the unexposed donors was purchased commercially.

From the cysteine through the phenylalanine, the CDR3 covers 11 amino acids. This entry keeps only the CDR3 DNA: 33 bases, framed from base 1. The germline V gene encodes CDR1 GTSNPN and CDR2 SVGIG (reference sequence). V is shortened by 4 bases, J by 1 base, and the region joining them spans 4 bases. This TCR derives from a human donor in good health. Sequences were obtained from CD4+ T cells from blood, cultured in vitro. The V and J segments used are TRBV30 and TRBJ2-5; the D gene remains uncertain. The nucleotide sequence reads TGTGCCTGGACAGCCCAAGAGACCCAGTACTTC. This translates into CAWTAQETQYF.